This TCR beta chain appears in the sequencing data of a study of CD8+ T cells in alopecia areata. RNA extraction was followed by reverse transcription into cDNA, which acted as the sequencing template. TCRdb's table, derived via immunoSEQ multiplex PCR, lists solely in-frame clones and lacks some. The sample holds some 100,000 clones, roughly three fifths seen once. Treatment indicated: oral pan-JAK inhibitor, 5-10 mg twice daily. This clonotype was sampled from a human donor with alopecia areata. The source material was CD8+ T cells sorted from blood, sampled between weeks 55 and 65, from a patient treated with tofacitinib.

CDR3 sequence reads: CASSLAGESFPDTQYF. DNA for the CDR3: TGCGCCAGCAGCTTGGCCGGAGAATCGTTCCCAGATACGCAGTATTTT. The chain couples TRBV5-1 to TRBJ2-3; D is unresolved. Germline CDR1 reads SGHRS; CDR2 reads YFSETQ. Trimming took 0 bases from V and 4 from J, leaving 15 bases between them. The CDR3 consists of 16 residues. Supplemented by reference TRBV5-1 and TRBJ2-3, the full variable domain reads KAGVTQTPRYLIKTRGQQVTLSCSPISGHRSVSWYQQTPGQGLQFLFEYFSETQRNKGNFPGRFSGRQFSNSRSEMNVSTLELGDSALYLCASSLAGESFPDTQYFGPGTRLTVL.